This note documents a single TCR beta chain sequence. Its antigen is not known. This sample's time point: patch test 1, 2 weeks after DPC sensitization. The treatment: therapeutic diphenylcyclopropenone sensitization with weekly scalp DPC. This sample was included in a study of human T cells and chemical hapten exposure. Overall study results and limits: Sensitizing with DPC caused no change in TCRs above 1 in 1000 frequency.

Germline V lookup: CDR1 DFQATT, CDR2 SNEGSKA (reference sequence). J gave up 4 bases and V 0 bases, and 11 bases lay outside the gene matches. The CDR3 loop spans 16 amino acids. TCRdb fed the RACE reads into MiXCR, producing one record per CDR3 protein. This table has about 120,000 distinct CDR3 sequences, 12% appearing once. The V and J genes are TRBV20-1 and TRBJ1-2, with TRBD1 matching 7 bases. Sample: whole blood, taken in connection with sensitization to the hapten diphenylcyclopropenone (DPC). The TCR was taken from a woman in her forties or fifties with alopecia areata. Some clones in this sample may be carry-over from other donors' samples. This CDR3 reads CSAREPRGQSSYGYTF. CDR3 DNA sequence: TGCAGTGCTAGAGAACCGCGGGGACAGTCCAGCTATGGCTACACCTTC.